A single sample is the source of the 24 T cell receptor beta chains below, sequenced in a study of CD8+ T cells in alopecia areata. cDNA reverse transcribed from extracted RNA served as the sequencing template. Method: immunoSEQ multiplex PCR; TCRdb's copy keeps in-frame clones and lacks some. Altogether some 110,000 clones were found in the sample, and no singletons occur. The sample consisted of lesional skin. The receptors here all came from a C3H/HeJ mouse with alopecia areata. This line is of MHC haplotype H2-k.

About this clone: Gene names refer to mouse genes. The read halts 4 residues ahead of the CDR3 end, with the missing end drawn from the germline J gene. The chain joins TRBV1 to TRBJ2-7; 10 bases line up with TRBD1. CDR1 and CDR2 (germline): NSQYPW, LRSPGD (reference sequence). The CDR3 contains 14 residues. The CDR3 spells CTCSLDRGLYEQYF. Incomplete CDR3 DNA: TGCACCTGCAGTTTAGACAGGGGGCTGTAT. The full variable domain, in which reference TRBV1 and TRBJ2-7 provide the parts outside the CDR3, is VTLLEQNPRWRLVPRGQAVNLRCILKNSQYPWMSWYQQDLQKQLQWLFTLRSPGDKEVKSLPGADYLATRVTDTELRLQVANMSQGRTLYCTCSLDRGLYEQYFGPGTRLTVL.

This clone was counted only a few times. Each gene name is a mouse one. The CDR3 region is CASSLDWGALYAEQFF. The CDR3 bases that were read are TGTGCCAGCAGCTTGGACTGGGGGGCCCTCTATGCT. The chain couples TRBV13-1 to TRBJ2-1; 11 bases are a match to TRBD2. The read ends 4 residues before the CDR3 terminus; that terminus is restored from the germline J gene. Trimming took 5 bases from V and 3 from J; bases not matched to a gene: 7. The CDR3 sequence is 16 residues long. Germline V CDR1 and CDR2: NSHNY, SYGAGN.

This clone was observed a handful of times. Germline and genes here are mouse. The DNA ends 4 residues before the CDR3 does, and the rest of the CDR3 is filled in from the germline J gene. V gene TRBV19 combines with J gene TRBJ2-3; the match to TRBD2 covers 8 bases. Trimming cost V 5 bases and J 0 bases; bases outside gene matches: 11. Per germline, CDR1 FNHDT and CDR2 SITEND (reference sequence). This CDR3 contains 17 residues. The CDR3 DNA, read in part, is TGTGCCAGCAGAAATCTCTGGACTGGGAATAGTGCAGAA. As protein: CASRNLWTGNSAE. The full CDR3 protein reads CASRNLWTGNSAETLYF.

A few counts support this clone. Mouse germline and gene names are used. The observed sequence ends 4 residues before the CDR3 terminus, with the missing tail filled in from the germline J gene. This chain links TRBV19 with TRBJ2-7; TRBD1 agrees at 7 bases. Germline V gene data show CDR1 as FNHDT and CDR2 as SITEND (reference sequence). CDR3 length equals 11 residues. The DNA read from the CDR3 is TGTGCCAGCTCCAGGGGGTAT. This codes for CASSRGY. The CDR3 in full is CASSRGYEQYF.

Worth noting for this clone: Mouse gene names and germline throughout. The DNA ends 4 residues before the CDR3 does, and the rest of the CDR3 is filled in from the germline J gene. The rearrangement joins TRBV13-3 to TRBJ2-4; D gene ambiguous. Germline loops: CDR1 NNHDY, CDR2 SYVADS. The CDR3 runs 13 residues. V was cut by 4 bases and J by 2 bases, with 8 bases left in between. Partial CDR3 DNA: TGTGCCAGCAGTCAGAAGAATCAAAAC. Residues: CASSQKNQN. The complete CDR3 protein is CASSQKNQNTLYF.

This clone was seen more than once but under ten times. The germline and genes are mouse ones. From the germline J gene comes the end of the CDR3, since the read stops 4 residues before it. The same CDR3 can be traced to other DNA sequences in this sample. The chain combines TRBV1 with TRBJ1-4; TRBD1 agrees at 8 bases. CDR3 length: 16 amino acids. After removal of 0 bases from V and 3 bases from J, the junction contained 3 bases not matched to a gene. The V gene's germline CDR1 is NSQYPW and CDR2 LRSPGD (reference sequence). CDR3 sequence reads: CTCSADTGGTNERLFF. The sequenced part of the CDR3 DNA is TGCACCTGCAGTGCAGATACAGGGGGGACCAACGAA.

As to this clone: Germline and genes: mouse. The CDR3 end lies 4 residues beyond the end of the read and is filled in from the germline J gene. The chain recombines TRBV13-2 with TRBJ1-4, with D possibly TRBD1 on 5 matching bases. CDR3 size: 13 residues. Trimming removed 2 bases from V and 5 bases from J, with 7 bases in between. CDR1 is NNHNN and CDR2 is SYGAGS in the germline V gene (reference sequence). The CDR3 region is CASGEGGNERLFF. CDR3 bases read: TGTGCCAGCGGTGAGGGGGGGAACGAA.

About this clone itself: The listed genes are named as in mouse. The read ends 4 residues before the CDR3 terminus; that terminus is restored from the germline J gene. V usage is TRBV13-3 and J usage is TRBJ2-3; 8 bases line up with TRBD2. Looked up from germline, CDR1 is NNHDY and CDR2 is SYVADS. The length of the CDR3 is 15 residues. The J segment lost 3 bases and the V segment lost 0 bases, leaving 3 bases of the junction unmatched. The part of the CDR3 DNA that was read is TGTGCCAGCAGTGATGGGGGGGGCGCCGCAGAA. It encodes CASSDGGGAAE. The entire CDR3 protein reads CASSDGGGAAETLYF.

This clone occurred a few times. The protein here is the DNA translation, as the TCRdb protein differs from it at residue 12. Genes and germline are mouse. The read ends 3 residues shy of where the CDR3 ends; the end is completed using the germline J gene. The V gene is TRBV14, the J gene TRBJ1-3; tentative D call: TRBD1 (6 bases). This CDR3 is 15 amino acids long. Trimming removed 5 bases from V and 0 bases from J, with 12 bases in between. Germline CDR1 is SGHDT and CDR2 is FRDEAV. The DNA read from the CDR3 is TGTGCCAGCAGCGAGGGGGTCCTTTCTGGAAATACG. Amino acids: CASSEGVLSGNT. The whole CDR3 protein reads CASSEGVLSGNTLYF.

Worth noting for this clone: All gene names here are mouse names. The read finishes 4 residues shy of the CDR3 end, and the germline J gene is used to complete it. The chain couples TRBV13-3 to TRBJ2-7; TRBD1 might be the D (5 bases). Germline CDR1 reads NNHDY; CDR2 reads SYVADS. V was trimmed by 4 bases and J by 3 bases, leaving 11 bases between them. This CDR3 is built from 13 residues. CDR3 residues: CASSHRRNYEQYF. CDR3 DNA, as far as it was read: TGTGCCAGCAGTCACAGGAGGAACTAT.

This clone was seen a handful of times. The germline and genes are mouse ones. The read halts 4 residues ahead of the CDR3 end, with the missing end drawn from the germline J gene. This chain uses TRBV13-1 with TRBJ2-7, with TRBD2 matching over 10 bases. The CDR3 is made up of 14 amino acids. Germline V CDR1 and CDR2: NSHNY, SYGAGN. V lost 5 bases, J lost 0 bases, and 2 bases stayed unmatched. CDR3 region: CASRLGGSSYEQYF. CDR3 DNA, as far as it was read: TGTGCCAGCAGACTGGGGGGGAGCTCCTAT.

About this clone: The listed genes are named as in mouse. The CDR3 sequence: CASSARWVQDTQYF. The sequenced CDR3 bases are TGTGCCAGCAGTGCCCGCTGGGTCCAAGAC. V is TRBV13-1 and J is TRBJ2-5; D possibly corresponds to TRBD2 (5 bases). The read ends 4 residues early relative to the CDR3; the germline J gene fills the gap. Looked up from germline, CDR1 is NSHNY and CDR2 is SYGAGN. The CDR3 is 14 amino acids. Trimming took 3 bases from V and 2 from J, leaving 10 bases between them.

Of note for this clone: These gene names are mouse names. Read data end 4 residues before the CDR3 end; the end is taken from the germline J gene. The chain carries TRBV17 and TRBJ2-3; 10 nucleotides agree with TRBD2. This CDR3 comprises 16 residues. Germline CDR1 and CDR2: MNHDT and YYDKIL. Trimming cost V 3 bases and J 2 bases; bases outside gene matches: 5. The CDR3 bases that were read are TGTGCTAGCAGTAGGGCTGGGGGGGCGAATGCAGAA. Amino acid sequence: CASSRAGGANAE. The entire CDR3 is CASSRAGGANAETLYF.

Of note for this clone: Gene names refer to mouse genes. The CDR3 region is CASSEIAGVYEQYF. The sequenced part of the CDR3 DNA is TGTGCCAGCAGTGAAATAGCAGGGGTCTAT. The chain is built from TRBV13-3 and TRBJ2-7; a possible D gene is TRBD1 (6 bases). Read coverage stops 4 residues before the CDR3 terminus; the germline J gene supplies the remainder. Germline V gene data show CDR1 as NNHDY and CDR2 as SYVADS. The CDR3 covers 14 residues. Trimming removed 2 bases from V and 3 bases from J, with 12 bases in between.

This clone was recorded a few times. Gene and germline names: mouse. The read finishes 4 residues shy of the CDR3 end, and the germline J gene is used to complete it. The chain has TRBV13-3 and TRBJ2-4, with TRBD2 matching over 11 bases. The CDR3 spans 16 residues. The germline gives CDR1 NNHDY, CDR2 SYVADS. The trim removed 3 bases at V and 1 base at J, leaving 4 bases unmatched. The CDR3 bases that were read are TGTGCCAGCAGTGTCCCGGGACTGGGGGGTCAAAAC. The encoded protein is CASSVPGLGGQN. The entire CDR3 sequence reads CASSVPGLGGQNTLYF.

The sample holds a few counts of this clone. Gene names denote mouse genes. The missing CDR3 end, 4 residues past where the read stops, is filled in from the germline J gene. This chain links TRBV13-3 with TRBJ2-5, with 12 positions matching TRBD2. Germline V gives CDR1 NNHDY, CDR2 SYVADS. The CDR3 length is 15 residues. CDR3 amino acids: CASSGGLGGEDTQYF. CDR3 bases read: TGTGCCAGCAGTGGAGGACTGGGGGGGGAGGAC.

Concerning this clone itself: Gene names and germline refer to mouse. The read ends 4 residues shy of where the CDR3 ends; the end is completed using the germline J gene. The V and J genes are TRBV29 and TRBJ1-2, with 9 bases fitting TRBD1. The CDR3 is made up of 12 amino acids. Germline V gene data show CDR1 as MSHET and CDR2 as SYDVDS. Partial CDR3 DNA: TGTGCTAGCAGGGACAGGGGAGGC. This gives the protein CASRDRGG. The entire CDR3 sequence reads CASRDRGGDYTF.

This clone was observed a few times. Gene names denote mouse genes. The CDR3 DNA, read in part, is TGCACCTGCAGTGCAGATAGCCAGGGGGACAACGAA. Translated: CTCSADSQGDNE. The entire CDR3 sequence reads CTCSADSQGDNERLFF. The chain couples TRBV1 to TRBJ1-4; 7 bases align to TRBD1. Read sequence stops 4 residues before the CDR3 end, and the germline J gene provides the missing end. Trimming at V came to 0 bases and at J to 4 bases, leaving 5 bases not matched to a gene. The CDR3 is made up of 16 amino acids. Germline CDR1 reads NSQYPW; CDR2 reads LRSPGD (reference sequence).

This clone was recorded a few times. A read error may produce the germline difference seen at one junction end. The genes and germline here are from mouse. The sequence runs out 4 residues before the end of the CDR3; the remainder is reconstructed from the germline J gene. This sequence joins TRBV13-3 and TRBJ2-7; D may correspond to TRBD1 or TRBD2 (6 bases each). CDR1 NNHDY and CDR2 SYVADS come from the germline V gene. The CDR3 covers 15 residues. CDR3 DNA (partial): TGTGTCAGCAGTGGGGGACATAGGAGCTCCTAT. As protein: CVSSGGHRSSY. The CDR3, in full, reads CVSSGGHRSSYEQYF.

A remark on this clone: Genes and germline are mouse. CDR3 in amino acids: CASSRAGGSDTQYF. CDR3 DNA, as far as it was read: TGTGCTAGCAGTAGAGCTGGGGGGTCAGAC. The chain is built from TRBV17 and TRBJ2-5; 8 bases fit TRBD2. Coverage ceases 4 residues before the CDR3 finishes, and the germline J gene fills in the end. Per germline, CDR1 MNHDT and CDR2 YYDKIL. This CDR3 comprises 14 residues.

Worth noting for this clone: Genes and germline come from the mouse. The read stops 4 residues short of the end of the CDR3; the missing end is completed from the germline J gene. V gene TRBV31 combines with J gene TRBJ1-1; D is undetermined. Germline CDR1 and CDR2: GKSSPN and SITVG. V was pared by 1 base and J by 0 bases, with 6 bases between. CDR3 length equals 13 residues. The DNA read from the CDR3 is TGTGCCTGGAGTCACAATGCAAACACA. Its translation is CAWSHNANT. The entire CDR3 protein reads CAWSHNANTEVFF.

Notes on this clone: At residue 10, the translated DNA and the protein in TCRdb do not agree; the protein given here is derived from the DNA. Gene names and germline refer to mouse. The CDR3 reads CTCQSSYNSPLYF. The sequenced part of the CDR3 DNA is TGCACCTGCCAGAGTTCCTATAATTCGCCC. The chain combines TRBV1 with TRBJ1-6; D is uncertain. From the germline J gene comes the end of the CDR3, since the read stops 3 residues before it. TRBJ1-6 is an ORF; its function is uncertain. The CDR3 is 13 residues long. Germline V gene lookup returns CDR1 NSQYPW and CDR2 LRSPGD (reference sequence). The ends were cut back, 8 bases at V and 0 bases at J, with 5 bases in the middle.

This clone was observed a handful of times. The listed genes are named as in mouse. The CDR3 is cut off 4 residues early in the read; its end comes from the germline J gene. The V gene is TRBV3, the J gene TRBJ2-5, with TRBD2 matching over 9 bases. CDR3 length equals 17 residues. With V trimmed by 1 base and J by 0 bases, 5 bases remained unmatched. Germline CDR1 is SNHLY and CDR2 is FYNGKV (reference sequence). The covered CDR3 bases are TGTGCCAGCAGCTTAGAAGGGACTGGGACAAACCAAGAC. Its protein is CASSLEGTGTNQD. The whole CDR3 sequence reads CASSLEGTGTNQDTQYF.

This clone appeared a few times. Gene labels here are mouse ones. With the read ending 4 residues before the CDR3 end, the germline J gene is used to fill in that end. In the same sample, other DNA sequences code for this CDR3. The V call is TRBV13-3, the J call TRBJ2-3, with 8 bases fitting TRBD1. CDR1 and CDR2 (germline): NNHDY, SYVADS. The CDR3 runs 14 residues. Germline trimming cut 4 bases from V and 3 bases from J; bases unmatched to any gene: 4. The part of the CDR3 DNA that was read is TGTGCCAGCAGTCCTACAGGGGGGGCAGAA. Amino acids: CASSPTGGAE. The full CDR3 reads CASSPTGGAETLYF.